This T cell receptor (beta chain) was obtained from a study of blood T cell repertoires in COVID-19. About the study: The analysed material was cDNA or gDNA that came from T cells, B-cell-depleted T cells, or PBMCs.

V trimming: 5 bases; J trimming: 6 bases; junction bases outside the gene matches: 6. From germline, CDR1 is LNHDA and CDR2 SQIVND (reference sequence). The CDR3 extends over 14 amino acids. TCRdb's copy holds only in-frame clones and misses some; the assay was immunoSEQ multiplex PCR. The table shows under 200,000 clones, with roughly 80% occurring only once. This TCR came from a man aged 65 to 85 with acute or convalescent COVID-19. The chain couples TRBV19 to TRBJ2-7, with 11 positions matching TRBD1. Sequencing used peripheral blood. The CDR3 nucleotides read TGTGCCAGTAGTGTCTCCGGGACAGGGGGCGAGCAGTACTTC. Its translation: CASSVSGTGGEQYF.